This record covers a single T cell receptor beta chain. The CDR3 loop spans 16 amino acids. V was pared by 6 bases and J by 2 bases, with 18 bases between. From germline, CDR1 is SGHRS and CDR2 YFSETQ. Study processing details: Amplification with reference gene primers provided the estimates of nucleated cell counts. Repertoires were generated with immunoSEQ multiplex PCR, while TCRdb's copy carries only in-frame clones and drops some. Clone size and the V and J calls come from that table; the DNA yielded D and trimming. The sample lists about 180,000 clones, less than 90% occurring once. The recovered donors of Cohort 3 showed two negative PCRs, clearance, or symptom resolution. This entry comes from a study of blood T cell repertoires in COVID-19. As for the study in general: T cells, B-cell-depleted T cells, or PBMCs supplied cDNA or gDNA.

What was sequenced was PBMCs or T cells enriched from blood (not recorded which). The rearrangement links TRBV5-1 to TRBJ2-4; D perhaps matches TRBD2 (6 bases). The TCR comes from a woman between 45 and 60 years old who had recovered from COVID-19. The CDR3 DNA reads TGCGCCAGCACCCCGGGGGAAGTAAAAACCAAAAACATTCAGTACTTC. It encodes CASTPGEVKTKNIQYF.